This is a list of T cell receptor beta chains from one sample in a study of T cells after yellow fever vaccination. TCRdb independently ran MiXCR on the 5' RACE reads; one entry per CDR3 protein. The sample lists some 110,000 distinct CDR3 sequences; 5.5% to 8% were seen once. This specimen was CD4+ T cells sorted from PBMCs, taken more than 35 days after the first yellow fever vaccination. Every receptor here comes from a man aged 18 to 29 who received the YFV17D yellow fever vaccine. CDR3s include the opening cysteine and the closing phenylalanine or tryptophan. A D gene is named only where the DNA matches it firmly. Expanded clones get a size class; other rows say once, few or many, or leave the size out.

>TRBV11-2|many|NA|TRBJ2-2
CASSLEVHTGELFF
TGTGCCAGCAGCTTAGAGGTCCACACCGGGGAGCTGTTTTTT
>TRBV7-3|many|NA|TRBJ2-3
CASSQDTTDTQYF
TGTGCCAGCTCACAGGATACCACAGATACGCAGTATTTT
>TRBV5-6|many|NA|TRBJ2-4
CASSPRSGNIQYF
TGTGCCAGCAGCCCGAGATCTGGGAACATTCAGTACTTC
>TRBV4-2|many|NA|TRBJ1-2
CASSNARGSNYGYTF
TGTGCCAGCAGCAACGCCAGGGGCTCGAACTATGGCTACACCTTC
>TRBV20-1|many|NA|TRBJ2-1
CSALPHGGRASSYNEQFF
TGCAGTGCCCTCCCTCACGGTGGCAGAGCTTCCTCCTACAATGAGCAGTTCTTC
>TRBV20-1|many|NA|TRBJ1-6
CSAADQNSPLHF
TGCAGTGCCGCGGACCAGAATTCACCCCTCCACTTT
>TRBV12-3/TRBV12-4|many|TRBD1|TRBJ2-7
CASTPTGGHLGPYF
TGTGCCAGCACCCCGACAGGGGGCCACCTTGGCCCGTACTTC
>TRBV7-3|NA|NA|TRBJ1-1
CASSSPGENTEAFF
TGTGCCAGCAGCTCCCCCGGTGAGAACACTGAAGCTTTCTTT
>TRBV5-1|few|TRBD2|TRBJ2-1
CASSLLLAGAHEQFF
TGCGCCAGCAGCTTGCTTCTAGCGGGGGCCCATGAGCAGTTCTTC
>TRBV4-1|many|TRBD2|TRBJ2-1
CASSQVLSGVGGNEQFF
TGCGCCAGCAGCCAAGTCCTTAGCGGGGTAGGGGGCAATGAGCAGTTCTTC
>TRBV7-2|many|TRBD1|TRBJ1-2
CASSSYGTGRGYTF
TGTGCCAGCAGCTCTTACGGGACAGGGCGAGGCTACACCTTC
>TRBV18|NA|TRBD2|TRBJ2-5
CASSPSAGATWYSETQYF
TGTGCCAGCTCACCATCAGCGGGGGCCACCTGGTATAGTGAGACCCAGTACTTC
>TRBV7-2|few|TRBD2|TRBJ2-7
CASSSSLSGGAFEQYF
TGTGCCAGCAGCTCCTCCCTTAGCGGGGGGGCGTTCGAGCAGTACTTC
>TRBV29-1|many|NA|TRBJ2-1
CSVRPGAINEQFF
TGCAGCGTTCGCCCCGGGGCAATAAATGAGCAGTTCTTC
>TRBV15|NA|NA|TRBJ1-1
CATSRDPGGGDEAFF
TGTGCCACCAGCAGAGATCCCGGGGGAGGGGATGAAGCTTTCTTT
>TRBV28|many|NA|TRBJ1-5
CASSLEGQQPQHF
TGTGCCAGCAGTTTGGAGGGTCAACAGCCCCAGCATTTT
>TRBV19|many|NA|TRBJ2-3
CASSNREADTQYF
TGTGCCAGTAGTAACCGGGAAGCAGATACGCAGTATTTT
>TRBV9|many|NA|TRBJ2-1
CASSVVGGGRNEQFF
TGTGCCAGCAGCGTAGTAGGGGGGGGGCGGAATGAGCAGTTCTTC
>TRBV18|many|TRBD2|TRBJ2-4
CASSTLAGGAANIQYF
TGTGCCAGCTCAACACTAGCGGGGGGGGCCGCTAACATTCAGTACTTC
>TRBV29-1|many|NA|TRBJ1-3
CSAVRENTIYF
TGCAGCGCTGTCAGGGAAAACACCATATATTTT
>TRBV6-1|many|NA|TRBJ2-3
CASSGRQRGSDTQYF
TGTGCCAGCAGTGGGAGACAGAGGGGCTCAGATACGCAGTATTTT
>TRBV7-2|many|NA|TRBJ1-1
CASSYSLNTEAFF
TGTGCCAGCAGCTACTCATTGAACACTGAAGCTTTCTTT
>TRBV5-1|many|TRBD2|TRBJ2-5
CASSLDMKPGTSGGETQYF
TGCGCCAGCAGCTTGGATATGAAACCCGGGACTAGCGGGGGAGAGACCCAGTACTTC
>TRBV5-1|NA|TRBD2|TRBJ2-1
CASSLPHSGGYNEQFF
TGCGCCAGCAGCTTGCCCCATAGCGGGGGTTACAATGAGCAGTTCTTC
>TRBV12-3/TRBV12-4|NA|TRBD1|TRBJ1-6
CASSPGQGRNSPLHF
TGTGCCAGCAGCCCCGGACAGGGTAGGAATTCACCCCTCCACTTT
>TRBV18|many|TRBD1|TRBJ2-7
CASSPGTGSYEQYF
TGTGCCAGCTCACCCGGGACAGGGTCCTACGAGCAGTACTTC
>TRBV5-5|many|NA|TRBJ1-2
CASSFGPGRYGYTF
TGTGCCAGCAGCTTCGGCCCGGGTCGCTATGGCTACACCTTC
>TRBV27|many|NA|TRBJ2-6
CASSPMVGVAGANVLTF
TGTGCCAGCAGTCCCATGGTGGGTGTCGCTGGGGCCAACGTCCTGACTTTC
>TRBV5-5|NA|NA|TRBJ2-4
CSSSLALGGEIAKNIQYF
TGTTCCAGCAGCTTGGCCTTGGGTGGGGAGATAGCCAAAAACATTCAGTACTTC
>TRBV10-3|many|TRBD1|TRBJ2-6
CAIKERTGNSGANVLTF
TGTGCCATCAAAGAAAGGACAGGAAACTCTGGGGCCAACGTCCTGACTTTC
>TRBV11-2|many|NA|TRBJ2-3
CASTLEGGASDTQYF
TGTGCCAGCACCTTAGAAGGGGGGGCATCAGATACGCAGTATTTT
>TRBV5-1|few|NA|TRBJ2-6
CASSLSRGGANVLTF
TGCGCCAGCAGCTTGTCCCGGGGGGGGGCCAACGTCCTGACTTTC
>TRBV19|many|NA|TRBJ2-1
CASSTTGGLYNEQFF
TGTGCCAGTAGTACCACGGGGGGCCTATACAATGAGCAGTTCTTC
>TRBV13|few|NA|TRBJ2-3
CASSLGVPGTDTQYF
TGTGCCAGCAGCTTAGGAGTGCCTGGTACAGATACGCAGTATTTT
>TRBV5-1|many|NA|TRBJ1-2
CASSLEEQGNYTF
TGCGCCAGCAGCTTGGAAGAACAGGGCAACTACACCTTC
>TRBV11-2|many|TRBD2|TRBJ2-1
CASSRTVSTSGGNNEQFF
TGTGCCAGCAGCAGAACCGTTTCGACTAGCGGGGGAAACAATGAGCAGTTCTTC
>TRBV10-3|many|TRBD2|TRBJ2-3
CAISVSGEDTDTQYF
TGTGCCATCAGTGTTAGCGGGGAGGACACAGATACGCAGTATTTT
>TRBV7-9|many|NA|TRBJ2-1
CASSLPGTPRGHEQFF
TGTGCCAGCAGCCTCCCCGGGACCCCTAGGGGCCATGAGCAGTTCTTC
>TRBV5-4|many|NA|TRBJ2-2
CASSLGRTNTGELFF
TGTGCCAGCAGCTTGGGCCGTACGAACACCGGGGAGCTGTTTTTT
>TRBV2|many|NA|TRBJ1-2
CASSGDRGANYGYTF
TGTGCCAGCAGTGGAGACAGAGGAGCTAACTATGGCTACACCTTC
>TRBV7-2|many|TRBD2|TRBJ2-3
CASSLVAGAGDTQYF
TGTGCCAGCAGCTTAGTAGCGGGGGCTGGGGATACGCAGTATTTT
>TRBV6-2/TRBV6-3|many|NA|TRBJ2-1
CASNPPYNEQFF
TGTGCCAGCAATCCTCCCTACAATGAGCAGTTCTTC
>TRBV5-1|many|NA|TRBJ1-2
CASSGQQGNYGYTF
TGCGCCAGCAGCGGACAACAGGGTAACTATGGCTACACCTTC
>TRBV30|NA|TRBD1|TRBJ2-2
CAWSVRDRDTGELFF
TGTGCCTGGAGCGTCCGGGACAGGGACACCGGGGAGCTGTTTTTT
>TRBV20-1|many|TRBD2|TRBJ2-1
CSARTSGAYNEQFF
TGCAGTGCTAGAACTAGCGGAGCCTACAATGAGCAGTTCTTC
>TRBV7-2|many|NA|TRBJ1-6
CASSFRDGSPLHF
TGTGCCAGCAGCTTCAGGGATGGTTCACCCCTCCACTTT
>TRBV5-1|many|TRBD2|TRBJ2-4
CASSPGLGANIQYF
TGCGCCAGCAGCCCAGGACTAGGTGCGAACATTCAGTACTTC
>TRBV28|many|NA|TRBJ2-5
CASSPDKLASGTQYF
TGTGCCAGCAGCCCCGATAAACTAGCTTCGGGGACCCAGTACTTC
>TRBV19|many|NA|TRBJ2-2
CASSIQGRTGELFF
TGTGCCAGTAGTATTCAGGGACGGACCGGGGAGCTGTTTTTT
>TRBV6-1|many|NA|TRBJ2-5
CATNEGLGETQYF
TGTGCCACCAACGAGGGTTTGGGAGAGACCCAGTACTTC
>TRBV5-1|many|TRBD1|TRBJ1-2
CASSRDRDYGYTF
TGCGCCAGCAGCCGGGACAGAGACTATGGCTACACCTTC
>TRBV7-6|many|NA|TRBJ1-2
CASSLGNGGKGGYTF
TGTGCCAGCAGCTTAGGGAATGGGGGTAAAGGTGGCTACACCTTC
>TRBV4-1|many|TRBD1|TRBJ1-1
CASSPPPGQGITEAFF
TGCGCCAGCAGCCCACCACCGGGACAGGGAATTACTGAAGCTTTCTTT